Each of the 21 T cell receptor beta chains below was sequenced from the same sample in a study of Ad26.COV2.S vaccination and SARS-CoV-2 variants. Treatment reported: around 19 received Ad26.COV2.S at low or high dose, single or two shots; about five received placebo; per-sample allocation not given. It was on day 63 after the first vaccine or placebo injection that samples were taken. The repertoire was sequenced with immunoSEQ multiplex PCR; TCRdb's copy has only in-frame clones and lacks some. The sample holds around 420,000 clones, roughly 88% seen once. Sequencing was performed on peripheral blood, taken in a trial of Ad26.COV2.S vaccine versus placebo. The receptors here all came from a person between 18 and 65 years old who received the Ad26.COV2.S COVID-19 vaccine or a placebo.

The rearrangement links TRBV29-1 to TRBJ1-4; 8 bases align to TRBD1. CDR3 size: 14 residues. The V gene end was trimmed by 6 bases and the J gene end by 2 bases; junction bases not matched to a gene: 5. Looked up from germline, CDR1 is SQVTM and CDR2 is ANQGSEA. CDR3 DNA sequence: TGCAGCGTGGGGAGACAGGGGACTAATGAAAAACTGTTTTTT. Its protein product is CSVGRQGTNEKLFF.

The rearrangement uses TRBV5-1 and TRBJ2-1; 7 bases agree with TRBD2. Trimming at V came to 0 bases and at J to 2 bases, leaving 8 bases not matched to a gene. This CDR3 spans 17 amino acids. In germline, CDR1 is SGHRS, CDR2 YFSETQ. The CDR3 DNA reads TGCGCCAGCAGCTTGGCCCCGGGGGGTGAAACCTACAATGAGCAGTTCTTC. Translated, it gives CASSLAPGGETYNEQFF.

The chain recombines TRBV4-3 with TRBJ2-1; 11 bases align to TRBD2. The CDR3 sequence is 16 residues long. Germline V gene data show CDR1 as LGHNA and CDR2 as YSLEER. V shed 0 bases and J 4 bases; nucleotides not matched to a gene: 2. The CDR3 spells CASSQELAGAYNEQFF. As DNA, the CDR3 is TGCGCCAGCAGCCAAGAACTAGCGGGGGCGTACAATGAGCAGTTCTTC.

In its sample, this clone was seen a few times. The chain is built from TRBV13 and TRBJ2-7, with D maybe TRBD2 (6 bases). Germline CDR1 reads PRHDT; CDR2 reads FYEKMQ (reference sequence). The V end was cut by 3 bases, the J end by 3 bases, with 6 bases between. CDR3 length: 12 residues. Here the CDR3 reads CASSLRGYEQYF. The CDR3 coding sequence is TGTGCCAGCAGCTTGCGGGGCTACGAGCAGTACTTC.

The chain combines TRBV12-3 or TRBV12-4 with TRBJ1-1; TRBD1 matches at 7 bases. The trim removed 7 bases at V and 5 bases at J, leaving 4 bases unmatched. This CDR3 spans 12 amino acids. The CDR3: CASKTGRTEAFF. The CDR3 bases are TGTGCCAGCAAGACAGGGAGGACTGAAGCTTTCTTT.

The gene calls are TRBV28 and TRBJ2-1; 9 bases agree with TRBD1. The CDR3 runs to 16 residues. Unmatched junction bases numbered 13, after V lost 3 bases and J lost 10 bases. Germline CDR1 and CDR2: MDHEN and SYDVKM. CDR3 bases: TGTGCCAGCAGTTTTTCTGGACAGGGGTCACAATGGGAGCAGTTCTTC. Translating gives CASSFSGQGSQWEQFF. Filled out from reference TRBV28 and TRBJ2-1, the complete variable domain reads DVKVTQSSRYLVKRTGEKVFLECVQDMDHENMFWYRQDPGLGLRLIYFSYDVKMKEKGDIPEGYSVSREKKERFSLILESASTNQTSMYLCASSFSGQGSQWEQFFGPGTRLTVL.

The rearrangement links TRBV5-6 to TRBJ2-1; D is possibly TRBD1 (6 bases). Looked up from germline, CDR1 is SGHDT and CDR2 is YYEEEE. V was shortened by 3 bases and J by 0 bases, with 10 bases between the two germline ends. The CDR3 runs 15 residues. The CDR3, as DNA: TGTGCCAGCAGCTACGACAGGAGCTCCTACAATGAGCAGTTCTTC. Protein product: CASSYDRSSYNEQFF.

The chain has TRBV7-2 and TRBJ1-6, with unresolved D. CDR1 is SGHTA and CDR2 is FQGNSA in the germline V gene. The CDR3 sequence is 16 residues long. Trimming took 1 base from V and 7 from J, leaving 14 bases between them. The CDR3 region has the DNA TGTGCCAGCAGCTTAGAATATATAGGGAGGAATTCACCCCTCCACTTT. This codes for CASSLEYIGRNSPLHF. Using reference TRBV7-2 and TRBJ1-6 for the parts outside the CDR3, the full variable domain is GAGVSQSPSNKVTEKGKDVELRCDPISGHTALYWYRQSLGQGLEFLIYFQGNSAPDKSGLPSDRFSAERTGGSVSTLTIQRTQQEDSAVYLCASSLEYIGRNSPLHFGNGTRLTVT.

The chain joins TRBV5-4 to TRBJ2-1; 7 bases match TRBD2. From germline, CDR1 is SGHNT and CDR2 YYREEE (reference sequence). V lost 4 bases, J lost 3 bases, and 13 bases stayed unmatched. CDR3 length: 17 amino acids. The CDR3 spells CASSLGRGGGDYNEQFF. The CDR3 DNA reads TGTGCCAGCAGCCTAGGGCGTGGCGGGGGAGACTACAATGAGCAGTTCTTC. Drawing the rest from reference TRBV5-4 and TRBJ2-1, the complete variable domain is ETGVTQSPTHLIKTRGQQVTLRCSSQSGHNTVSWYQQALGQGPQFIFQYYREEENGRGNFPPRFSGLQFPNYSSELNVNALELDDSALYLCASSLGRGGGDYNEQFFGPGTRLTVL.

The V call is TRBV7-9, the J call TRBJ2-5; D gene uncertain. CDR3 size: 14 residues. CDR1 is SEHNR and CDR2 is FQNEAQ in the germline V gene (reference sequence). V was shortened by 3 bases and J by 5 bases, with 13 bases between the two germline ends. CDR3 in DNA: TGTGCCAGCAGCTTTGACTCCGCGAAGGAGACCCAGTACTTC. The encoded protein is CASSFDSAKETQYF.

This sequence joins TRBV5-1 and TRBJ2-2; perhaps TRBD2 as D (6 bases). The germline V and J ends were trimmed by 0 bases and 1 base, with 16 bases remaining between them. CDR3 length: 18 amino acids. CDR1 and CDR2 from the germline V gene are SGHRS and YFSETQ. The CDR3 spells CASSLGGGVPLNTGELFF. CDR3 in DNA: TGCGCCAGCAGCTTGGGGGGCGGGGTGCCTCTGAACACCGGGGAGCTGTTTTTT.

The chain is built from TRBV5-8 and TRBJ2-3; D ambiguous. The CDR3 extends over 14 amino acids. Trimming left V 2 bases short and J 6 bases short, with 13 bases between. Germline CDR1 SGHTS, CDR2 YDEGEE. The CDR3 is CASSFIRWTDTQYF. For the CDR3, the DNA is TGTGCCAGCAGCTTTATTCGCTGGACGGATACGCAGTATTTT.

The genes are TRBV12-3 or TRBV12-4 and TRBJ1-5, with D unclear. This CDR3 has 13 residues. Trimming shortened V by 3 bases and J by 1 base, and 4 bases separated the two germline ends. The DNA of the CDR3 is TGTGCCAGCAGTTTCAGGAGCAATCAGCCCCAGCATTTT. It is translated as CASSFRSNQPQHF.

The V and J genes are TRBV9 and TRBJ2-1; maybe TRBD2 (5 bases). Per germline, CDR1 SGDLS and CDR2 YYNGEE. CDR3 length: 16 residues. The ends were cut back, 3 bases at V and 6 bases at J, with 19 bases in the middle. The CDR3 spells CASSAWSSNKGNEQFF. The DNA for the CDR3 is TGTGCCAGCAGCGCCTGGTCTAGCAATAAGGGCAATGAGCAGTTCTTC.

The chain recombines TRBV5-1 with TRBJ2-7; 9 positions agree with TRBD2. V shed 4 bases, J shed 6 bases, and the junction held 8 bases outside the gene matches. The germline gives CDR1 SGHRS, CDR2 YFSETQ. The length of the CDR3 is 14 residues. The CDR3 DNA is TGCGCCAGCAGCATCCGCGGGGGGGACCTCGAGCAGTACTTC. Its protein product is CASSIRGGDLEQYF.

The V call is TRBV4-2, the J call TRBJ1-3; D remains unclear. CDR1 is LGHNA, CDR2 YNFKEQ, per germline. The germline V and J ends were trimmed by 2 bases and 8 bases, with 13 bases remaining between them. CDR3 length equals 14 residues. CDR3 residues: CASSQKESRDTIYF. DNA for the CDR3: TGTGCCAGCAGCCAAAAGGAGTCGAGGGACACCATATATTTT.

This clone was seen only a few times. The rearrangement links TRBV7-9 to TRBJ1-6, with D tentatively TRBD1 (5 bases). CDR3 size: 16 residues. V dropped 5 bases and J dropped 7 bases, with 18 bases sitting between them. CDR1 SEHNR and CDR2 FQNEAQ come from the germline V gene (reference sequence). The CDR3 DNA reads TGTGCCAGCAGCCTCGGGACCGTTGGGATGAATTCACCCCTCCACTTT. Its protein product is CASSLGTVGMNSPLHF.

This chain uses TRBV28 with TRBJ2-7, with 7 bases aligning to TRBD2. The trim removed 7 bases at V and 1 base at J, leaving 10 bases unmatched. The CDR3 is 15 amino acids. CDR1 is MDHEN, CDR2 SYDVKM, per germline. CDR3 bases: TGTGCCAGCAACCCCGGGTTGGGGGGGTCCTACGAGCAGTACTTC. This translates into CASNPGLGGSYEQYF.

The chain links TRBV4-1 to TRBJ2-5; 8 nucleotides align to TRBD2. The junction had 5 bases not matched to a gene; V was cut back by 0 bases and J by 2 bases. CDR1 is MGHRA and CDR2 is YSYEKL in the germline V gene. This CDR3 comprises 16 residues. In DNA form, the CDR3 reads TGCGCCAGCAGCCAAGAAGTGGTAGCGGGACAAGAGACCCAGTACTTC. Protein product: CASSQEVVAGQETQYF.

The V gene is TRBV7-9, the J gene TRBJ1-2, with D unclear. This CDR3 comprises 12 residues. CDR1 SEHNR and CDR2 FQNEAQ come from the germline V gene (reference sequence). The germline V and J ends were trimmed by 0 bases and 6 bases, with 5 bases remaining between them. CDR3 DNA: TGTGCCAGCAGCTTAGCCCTCGATGGCTACACCTTC. Translated: CASSLALDGYTF.

V and J are TRBV5-1 and TRBJ2-5; perhaps TRBD2 as D (5 bases). Trimming cost V 3 bases and J 5 bases, with 8 bases left between them. CDR3 length: 12 residues. Germline CDR1 SGHRS, CDR2 YFSETQ. The DNA of the CDR3 is TGCGCCAGCAGCTATGGCGGGGAGACCCAGTACTTC. Translating gives CASSYGGETQYF.